Listed below are T cell receptor beta chains from one sample, sequenced in a study of T cells in Graves' hyperthyroidism and ophthalmopathy. TCRdb reanalysed the multiplex PCR reads using MiXCR and keeps one entry per CDR3 protein. The profile covers a few hundred thousand distinct CDR3 sequences, with 12% to 15% appearing a single time and about 4.9% taken by the ten largest. Sequencing used blood. Receptor source: a woman aged 18-29 years with Graves' hyperthyroidism. Both conserved end residues are part of each CDR3. The order of the fields is V gene, clone size, CDR3 length, J gene, D gene, CDR3 DNA, CDR3 protein. A D gene is named only where the DNA matches it firmly. Rows give clone size only sometimes, using once, few, many, or a class for an expanded clone.

V: TRBV6-2/TRBV6-3; size: few; length: 20; J: TRBJ2-1; D: TRBD2; DNA: TGTGCCAGCAGTCTCTGGTCAGTAGGGAGCCTTGCTAGCGGGAGTAATGAGCAGTTCTTC; CDR3: CASSLWSVGSLASGSNEQFF
V: TRBV6-4; size: many; length: 16; J: TRBJ2-4; D: -; DNA: TGTGCCAGCAGTGACCGTGGGAGACTAGCCAAAAACATTCAGTACTTC; CDR3: CASSDRGRLAKNIQYF
V: TRBV5-1; size: many; length: 15; J: TRBJ2-3; D: TRBD2; DNA: TGCGCCAGCAGCTTGAGGCGGGAGGGAGAAGATACGCAGTATTTT; CDR3: CASSLRREGEDTQYF
V: TRBV28; size: many; length: 15; J: TRBJ2-1; D: TRBD2; DNA: TGTGCCAGCAGTTTAAGACTAGCGGGAGGCTATGAGCAGTTCTTC; CDR3: CASSLRLAGGYEQFF
V: TRBV5-1; size: many; length: 15; J: TRBJ2-7; D: TRBD2; DNA: TGCGCCAGCAGCTTGGGCGGGAGCGGTGTGTACGAGCAGTACTTC; CDR3: CASSLGGSGVYEQYF
V: TRBV7-9; size: -; length: 16; J: TRBJ1-1; D: TRBD1; DNA: TGTGCCAGCAGCCCCCGGGACAGGGAGTTGGACACTGAAGCTTTCTTT; CDR3: CASSPRDRELDTEAFF
V: TRBV20-1; size: many; length: 14; J: TRBJ2-1; D: TRBD2; DNA: TGCAGTGCTAGCCTAGCGGGAGTTTACAATGAGCAGTTCTTC; CDR3: CSASLAGVYNEQFF
V: TRBV6-5; size: many; length: 15; J: TRBJ1-1; D: -; DNA: TGTGCCAGCAGTTCTGGGGGAATCATGAACACTGAAGCTTTCTTT; CDR3: CASSSGGIMNTEAFF
V: TRBV7-9; size: -; length: 16; J: TRBJ2-3; D: -; DNA: TGTGCCAGCAGTTTGCGACGGACTGGCAGCACAGATACGCAGTATTTT; CDR3: CASSLRRTGSTDTQYF
V: TRBV3-1; size: many; length: 16; J: TRBJ2-7; D: TRBD2; DNA: TGTGCCAGCAGCCAAGAGGGACTAGCGAAATCCTACGAGCAGTACTTC; CDR3: CASSQEGLAKSYEQYF
V: TRBV20-1; size: -; length: 17; J: TRBJ2-5; D: TRBD1; DNA: TGCAGTGCTAGAGCATATATTAGGGACAGTTATCACGAGACCCAGTACTTC; CDR3: CSARAYIRDSYHETQYF
V: TRBV15; size: few; length: 16; J: TRBJ2-7; D: -; DNA: TGTGCCACCAGCAGAGATTTTGGGGGAACGGGAGACGAGCAGTACTTC; CDR3: CATSRDFGGTGDEQYF
V: TRBV20-1; size: -; length: 13; J: TRBJ1-1; D: -; DNA: TGCAGTGCTAGGAAAACAGCTAACACTGAAGCTTTCTTT; CDR3: CSARKTANTEAFF
V: TRBV28; size: many; length: 12; J: TRBJ1-2; D: -; DNA: TGTGCCAGCAGGCCTGCTAACTATGGCTACACCTTC; CDR3: CASRPANYGYTF
V: TRBV27; size: many; length: 16; J: TRBJ2-1; D: -; DNA: TGTGCCAGCAGTCACACCGGACGGAGCTCCTACAATGAGCAGTTCTTC; CDR3: CASSHTGRSSYNEQFF
V: TRBV29-1; size: -; length: 14; J: TRBJ1-4; D: TRBD1; DNA: TGCAGCGTTGAAGGGACAGGGGTCGGTGAAAAACTGTTTTTT; CDR3: CSVEGTGVGEKLFF
V: TRBV2; size: many; length: 13; J: TRBJ2-5; D: -; DNA: TGTGCCAGCAGTGACAGGGGTTGGGAGACCCAGTACTTC; CDR3: CASSDRGWETQYF
V: TRBV5-6; size: few; length: 17; J: TRBJ2-5; D: -; DNA: TGTGCCAGCAGCTTGGGTGAGCTACGGAGATCGAAAGAGACCCAGTACTTC; CDR3: CASSLGELRRSKETQYF
V: TRBV7-2; size: many; length: 15; J: TRBJ2-3; D: TRBD2; DNA: TGTGCCAGCAGCTTAGCCGGGAGGGCCGTAGATACGCAGTATTTT; CDR3: CASSLAGRAVDTQYF
V: TRBV12-3/TRBV12-4; size: few; length: 13; J: TRBJ1-4; D: -; DNA: TGTGCCAGCAGTTTACGGGGTGAGGAAAAACTGTTTTTT; CDR3: CASSLRGEEKLFF
V: TRBV11-2; size: -; length: 13; J: TRBJ1-5; D: -; DNA: TGTGCCAGCAGCACAGGACTTAATCAGCCCCAGCATTTT; CDR3: CASSTGLNQPQHF
V: TRBV20-1; size: many; length: 14; J: TRBJ2-7; D: -; DNA: TGCAGTGCTAGAGCAGAGACTAACTCCTACGAGCAGTACTTC; CDR3: CSARAETNSYEQYF
V: TRBV30; size: few; length: 12; J: TRBJ2-7; D: -; DNA: TGTGCCTGGAGCCCCACCCGCTACGAGCAGTACTTC; CDR3: CAWSPTRYEQYF
V: TRBV5-1; size: few; length: 15; J: TRBJ2-7; D: -; DNA: TGCGCCAGCAGCACCACCGGGACCCTATCGGGCGAGCAGTACTTC; CDR3: CASSTTGTLSGEQYF
V: TRBV30; size: many; length: 14; J: TRBJ2-7; D: -; DNA: TGTGCCTGGAGTGGTGGGGGCCTGGACTACGAGCAGTACTTC; CDR3: CAWSGGGLDYEQYF
V: TRBV2; size: many; length: 14; J: TRBJ2-7; D: -; DNA: TGTGCCAGCAGGCAGGGGGGAAGCTCCTACGAGCAGTACTTC; CDR3: CASRQGGSSYEQYF
V: TRBV10-3; size: many; length: 18; J: TRBJ2-7; D: -; DNA: TGTGCCATCAGTGAGTCGGAATTAGGGGGGATGAGCTCCTACGAGCAGTACTTC; CDR3: CAISESELGGMSSYEQYF
V: TRBV7-2; size: many; length: 13; J: TRBJ1-1; D: -; DNA: TGTGCCAGCGGTGTACAGGGAGAAACTGAAGCTTTCTTT; CDR3: CASGVQGETEAFF
V: TRBV18; size: few; length: 12; J: TRBJ2-7; D: -; DNA: TGTGCCAGCTCACCAATGCGTCGGGAGCAGTACTTC; CDR3: CASSPMRREQYF
V: TRBV6-1; size: few; length: 14; J: TRBJ1-6; D: -; DNA: TGTGCCAGCAGTGATCTCAGGGCGGGTTCACCCCTCCACTTT; CDR3: CASSDLRAGSPLHF
V: TRBV20-1; size: few; length: 12; J: TRBJ1-1; D: -; DNA: TGCAGTGCTACCGGGCCTCTAGAGGAAGCTTTCTTT; CDR3: CSATGPLEEAFF
V: TRBV10-3; size: few; length: 12; J: TRBJ2-7; D: -; DNA: TGTGCCATCAGTGAGGGGGGCGCCGAGCAGTACTTC; CDR3: CAISEGGAEQYF
V: TRBV7-3; size: many; length: 15; J: TRBJ2-1; D: TRBD2; DNA: TGTGCCAGCAGCTTAACGACTAGCGGGAGGAATGAGCAGTTCTTC; CDR3: CASSLTTSGRNEQFF
V: TRBV5-1; size: many; length: 15; J: TRBJ2-1; D: TRBD1; DNA: TGCGCCAGCAGCTATCCGGGACAGGGAGACAATGAGCAGTTCTTC; CDR3: CASSYPGQGDNEQFF
V: TRBV20-1; size: many; length: 13; J: TRBJ2-2; D: -; DNA: TGCAGTGCTATATTCTCGATCACCGGGGAGCTGTTTTTT; CDR3: CSAIFSITGELFF
V: TRBV3-1; size: -; length: 17; J: TRBJ1-6; D: -; DNA: TGTGCCAGCAGCCAAGAGACAGATAGCCCCTATAATTCACCCCTCCACTTT; CDR3: CASSQETDSPYNSPLHF
V: TRBV9; size: many; length: 15; J: TRBJ2-2; D: TRBD2; DNA: TGTGCCAGCAGCGTAGCTAGCGGAGACACCGGGGAGCTGTTTTTT; CDR3: CASSVASGDTGELFF
V: TRBV7-2; size: many; length: 15; J: TRBJ2-4; D: TRBD2; DNA: TGTGCCAGCAGCTTAGTGGTGGGAGGGCAGGACATTCAGTACTTC; CDR3: CASSLVVGGQDIQYF
V: TRBV15; size: many; length: 18; J: TRBJ1-5; D: -; DNA: TGTGCCACCAGCAGAGATCCGCCGGGGCAGGTTGGGAATCAGCCCCAGCATTTT; CDR3: CATSRDPPGQVGNQPQHF
V: TRBV29-1; size: many; length: 16; J: TRBJ2-4; D: TRBD2; DNA: TGCAGCGTTTCGCTAGCGGGAGGCCTCGGGCAAAACATTCAGTACTTC; CDR3: CSVSLAGGLGQNIQYF
V: TRBV20-1; size: many; length: 15; J: TRBJ2-1; D: TRBD1; DNA: TGCAGTGCTCCTGAGGGGGCTAGCCGGAACAATGAGCAGTTCTTC; CDR3: CSAPEGASRNNEQFF
V: TRBV6-2/TRBV6-3; size: -; length: 15; J: TRBJ2-1; D: TRBD2; DNA: TGTGTCAGCAGCTCACTAGCGGGGGACTACAATGAGCAGTTCTTC; CDR3: CVSSSLAGDYNEQFF
V: TRBV27; size: many; length: 13; J: TRBJ2-5; D: -; DNA: TGTGCCAGCAGTTTATGGCAAAAAGAGACCCAGTACTTC; CDR3: CASSLWQKETQYF
V: TRBV12-3/TRBV12-4; size: many; length: 13; J: TRBJ1-2; D: TRBD1; DNA: TGTGCCAGCAGCCCCGGACAGGGTACGGGCTACACCTTC; CDR3: CASSPGQGTGYTF
V: TRBV7-2; size: many; length: 14; J: TRBJ1-5; D: TRBD1; DNA: TGTGCCAGCAGCTTGTACAGGGGTGAACAGCCCCAGCATTTT; CDR3: CASSLYRGEQPQHF
V: TRBV11-2; size: many; length: 17; J: TRBJ2-5; D: -; DNA: TGTGCCAGCAGCCCCCTGACCTGGGGCTACCTGCGAGGGACCCAGTACTTC; CDR3: CASSPLTWGYLRGTQYF
V: TRBV12-3/TRBV12-4; size: few; length: 15; J: TRBJ2-1; D: -; DNA: TGTGCCGGCAGTAGCCGAACGCAACTCTACAATGAGCAGTTCTTC; CDR3: CAGSSRTQLYNEQFF
V: TRBV7-2; size: many; length: 15; J: TRBJ2-1; D: -; DNA: TGTGCCAGCAGCTCCGGCGGGAACTCCTACAATGAGCAGTTCTTC; CDR3: CASSSGGNSYNEQFF
V: TRBV24-1; size: -; length: 12; J: TRBJ1-2; D: -; DNA: TGTGCCACGCATCGGGACGGATATGGCTACACCTTC; CDR3: CATHRDGYGYTF
V: TRBV6-5; size: -; length: 11; J: TRBJ2-1; D: -; DNA: TGTGCCAGCAGTTCCGGGACGGCCGGGTTCTTC; CDR3: CASSSGTAGFF
V: TRBV30; size: -; length: 11; J: TRBJ2-7; D: -; DNA: TGTGCCTGGAGGGCCGGTGGCGAGCAGTACTTC; CDR3: CAWRAGGEQYF
V: TRBV19; size: few; length: 14; J: TRBJ2-2; D: -; DNA: TGTGCCAGTGGGCCAGCCACCTACACCGGGGAGCTGTTTTTT; CDR3: CASGPATYTGELFF
V: TRBV5-1; size: many; length: 13; J: TRBJ2-7; D: -; DNA: TGCGCCAGCAGCTTGAGCCCGACCTACGAGCAGTACTTC; CDR3: CASSLSPTYEQYF
V: TRBV2; size: many; length: 15; J: TRBJ1-4; D: -; DNA: TGTGCCAGCAGTGATGGTTGGTCGACTAATGAAAAACTGTTTTTT; CDR3: CASSDGWSTNEKLFF
V: TRBV10-3; size: -; length: 15; J: TRBJ1-2; D: TRBD1; DNA: TGTGCCATCAGTGAACAACAGGGGGGTGGGTATGGCTACACCTTC; CDR3: CAISEQQGGGYGYTF
V: TRBV7-2; size: many; length: 14; J: TRBJ2-3; D: -; DNA: TGTGCCAGCAGCTTAGCAGTGGATAGAGATACGCAGTATTTT; CDR3: CASSLAVDRDTQYF
V: TRBV7-2; size: -; length: 12; J: TRBJ1-6; D: TRBD1; DNA: TGTGCCAGCAGCGACCCACAGGGGGCCCTCCACTTT; CDR3: CASSDPQGALHF